The clone carrying this T cell receptor (beta chain) was detected ten times or more. Its antigen is unidentified. This entry belongs to a study of T cells in Graves' hyperthyroidism and ophthalmopathy. Study results and limitations: Separating ophthalmopathy from stable hyperthyroidism was achieved by a 13 V-J model. Researchers found most expanded thyroid clonotypes above 0.001 in blood as well. Model output signaled ophthalmopathy a median about seven months ahead of onset.

When ophthalmopathy did not progress within 18 months, Graves' hyperthyroidism was considered stable. TCR beta CDR3 region amplification was performed from RNA transcripts. Using the HTBI primer set, a first-round RT-PCR was run on the TCR CDR3. Via MiXCR, TCRdb re-called the multiplex PCR reads, giving one row per CDR3 protein. The sample carries about 840,000 distinct CDR3 sequences, around 39% recorded once. Germline V gene lookup returns CDR1 SGHRS and CDR2 YFSETQ. V lost 3 bases, J lost 3 bases, and 7 bases lay in between. The CDR3 runs to 14 residues. This sequence originates from a man between 18 and 35 years old with Graves' hyperthyroidism. Sequenced sample: blood. The gene calls are TRBV5-1 and TRBJ2-6; no clear D. CDR3 sequence: CASSSLGGANVLTF. In DNA form, the CDR3 reads TGCGCCAGCAGCTCCTTGGGTGGGGCCAACGTCCTGACTTTC.